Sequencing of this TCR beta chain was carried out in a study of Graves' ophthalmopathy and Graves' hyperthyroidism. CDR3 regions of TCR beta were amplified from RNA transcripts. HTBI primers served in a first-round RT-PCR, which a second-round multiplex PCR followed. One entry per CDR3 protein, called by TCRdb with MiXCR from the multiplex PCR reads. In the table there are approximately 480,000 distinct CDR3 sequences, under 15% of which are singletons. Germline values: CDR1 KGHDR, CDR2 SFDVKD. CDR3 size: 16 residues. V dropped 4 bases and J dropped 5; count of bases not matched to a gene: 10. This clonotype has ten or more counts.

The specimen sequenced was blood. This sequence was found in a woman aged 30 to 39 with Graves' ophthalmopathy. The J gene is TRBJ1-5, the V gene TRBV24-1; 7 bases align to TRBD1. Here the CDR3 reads CATSDVDRSEDQPQHF. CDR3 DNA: TGTGCCACCAGTGACGTGGACAGGAGTGAGGATCAGCCCCAGCATTTT.